This TCR beta chain was sequenced for a study of blood T cell repertoires in COVID-19. Sequenced by immunoSEQ multiplex PCR; TCRdb stores in-frame clones only, minus some. The table lists 250,000 to 350,000 clones, around 90% of them singletons. Germline assignment: CDR1 SGHDT and CDR2 YYEEEE. With 4 bases clipped from V and 7 bases from J, the junction kept 2 bases outside the gene matches. CDR3 length: 13 amino acids. The TCR originated in a woman aged 25-40 years who had recovered from COVID-19. Material: PBMCs or T cells enriched from blood (not recorded which). The chain joins TRBV5-6 to TRBJ1-4; 9 bases match TRBD1. The CDR3 loop is CASSVQGAEKLFF. In nucleotides, the CDR3 is TGTGCCAGCAGCGTACAGGGGGCTGAAAAACTGTTTTTT.